These T cell receptor beta chains were read from a single sample in a study of T-cell memory formation after mild COVID-19. TCRdb redid the calling of the 5' RACE reads with MiXCR, one entry per CDR3 protein. The sample shows 90,000 to 120,000 distinct CDR3 sequences, around 14% of them seen only once. Sequenced sample: PBMCs or a T cell subset sorted from them (not recorded which). The receptor source for this set is a young man who had mild COVID-19 (a few samples of this study predate the infection). Cell type and time point are not known. The CDR3 runs from the conserved cysteine through the conserved F or W. Each record gives: D gene, clone size, V gene, J gene, CDR3 protein, CDR3 DNA. D genes are given only for firm matches. Clone size is given for some rows only: seen once, a few or many times, or a class if the clone is expanded.

-	-	TRBV10-3	TRBJ2-1	CAISESGGRYNEQFF	TGTGCCATCAGTGAGTCGGGAGGACGCTACAATGAGCAGTTCTTC
TRBD1	few	TRBV6-5	TRBJ1-1	CASIGIGTGVEAFF	TGTGCCAGCATAGGGATCGGGACAGGGGTTGAAGCTTTCTTT
-	-	TRBV6-2/TRBV6-3	TRBJ2-1	CASSWSFNEQFF	TGTGCCAGCAGTTGGAGTTTCAATGAGCAGTTCTTC
TRBD1	-	TRBV5-1	TRBJ1-2	CASSVKQGDYGYTF	TGCGCCAGCAGCGTAAAACAGGGGGACTATGGCTACACCTTC
-	few	TRBV30	TRBJ1-1	CAWSSWGLNTEAFF	TGTGCCTGGAGTAGTTGGGGGCTGAACACTGAAGCTTTCTTT
-	-	TRBV11-2	TRBJ2-2	CASSTERTGELFF	TGTGCCAGCAGCACCGAGAGGACCGGGGAGCTGTTTTTT
TRBD2	-	TRBV7-3	TRBJ2-3	CASSRSGAGTDTQYF	TGTGCCAGCAGCCGTAGCGGGGCCGGGACAGATACGCAGTATTTT
TRBD2	-	TRBV15	TRBJ2-3	CATSRLAGPTDTQYF	TGTGCCACCAGCAGACTAGCGGGGCCCACAGATACGCAGTATTTT
TRBD1	-	TRBV29-1	TRBJ1-3	CSVAGLDRVGNTIYF	TGCAGCGTCGCAGGCCTTGACAGGGTCGGAAACACCATATATTTT
TRBD2	-	TRBV12-3/TRBV12-4	TRBJ2-1	CASRSSGGAYEQFF	TGTGCCAGCAGAAGTAGCGGGGGGGCTTATGAGCAGTTCTTC
TRBD1	few	TRBV6-4	TRBJ2-3	CASSDQGAARDTQYF	TGTGCCAGCAGTGACCAGGGGGCCGCCAGAGATACGCAGTATTTT
-	-	TRBV6-1	TRBJ1-1	CASSKGTEAFF	TGTGCCAGCTCAAAGGGTACTGAAGCTTTCTTT
-	-	TRBV7-2	TRBJ2-5	CASSSESQETQYF	TGTGCCAGCAGCTCGGAGAGTCAAGAGACCCAGTACTTC
-	few	TRBV12-3/TRBV12-4	TRBJ2-3	CASSVGQGLTTDTQYF	TGTGCCAGCAGTGTAGGCCAGGGTCTGACCACAGATACGCAGTATTTT
-	few	TRBV7-9	TRBJ1-1	CASSLPTLPTWSNTEAFF	TGTGCCAGCAGCTTGCCCACCCTACCCACCTGGTCGAACACTGAAGCTTTCTTT
TRBD2	-	TRBV2	TRBJ2-1	CASTVAGPWDNEQFF	TGTGCCAGCACAGTAGCGGGGCCGTGGGACAATGAGCAGTTCTTC
-	many	TRBV2	TRBJ2-7	CASTRQDSYEQYF	TGTGCCAGCACCCGACAGGACTCCTACGAGCAGTACTTC
-	-	TRBV4-1	TRBJ2-1	CASSQVQGTGWNEQLF	TGCGCCAGCAGCCAAGTGCAAGGAACAGGGTGGAATGAGCAGTTATTC
-	few	TRBV6-4	TRBJ1-1	CASSESENTEAFF	TGTGCCAGCAGTGAATCGGAGAACACTGAAGCTTTCTTT
-	many	TRBV7-6	TRBJ1-1	CASSLAGGNTEAFF	TGTGCCAGCAGCTTAGCAGGGGGGAACACTGAAGCTTTCTTT
-	few	TRBV29-1	TRBJ2-1	CSVDPIADEQFF	TGCAGCGTTGACCCCATAGCGGATGAGCAGTTCTTC
TRBD1	few	TRBV11-1	TRBJ2-5	CASSGQNQETQYF	TGTGCCAGCTCGGGACAGAATCAAGAGACCCAGTACTTC
-	-	TRBV5-1	TRBJ1-1	CASSLDSEATEAFF	TGCGCCAGCAGCTTGGACAGTGAGGCCACTGAAGCTTTCTTT
-	few	TRBV5-1	TRBJ2-5	CASSGGLRHSQETQYF	TGCGCCAGCAGCGGGGGGCTGCGACATTCACAAGAGACCCAGTACTTC
-	-	TRBV10-3	TRBJ2-2	CAITSNTGELFF	TGTGCCATCACCTCGAACACCGGGGAGCTGTTTTTT
TRBD1	-	TRBV6-2/TRBV6-3	TRBJ1-2	CASSYLSGTGNYGYTF	TGTGCCAGCAGTTACCTAAGCGGGACAGGGAACTATGGCTACACCTTC
TRBD1	-	TRBV4-2	TRBJ2-1	CASSQDLWTGVDNEQFF	TGTGCCAGCAGCCAAGATCTTTGGACAGGGGTAGACAATGAGCAGTTCTTC
TRBD1	-	TRBV6-2/TRBV6-3	TRBJ2-7	CASSSLTGGGEQYF	TGTGCCAGCAGTAGTCTCACAGGGGGAGGCGAGCAGTACTTC
TRBD1	few	TRBV29-1	TRBJ2-2	CSERQGVSGELFF	TGCAGCGAGAGACAGGGGGTTTCCGGGGAGCTGTTTTTT
-	-	TRBV5-1	TRBJ2-7	CASSGGTRHEQYF	TGCGCCAGCAGCGGAGGAACTAGACACGAGCAGTACTTC
-	few	TRBV14	TRBJ2-3	CASSHLGEGVISTDTQYF	TGTGCCAGCAGCCACCTCGGAGAGGGGGTCATTTCCACAGATACGCAGTATTTT
-	many	TRBV7-3	TRBJ2-2	CASSFPIGTRNTGELFF	TGTGCCAGCAGCTTCCCGATTGGGACACGGAACACCGGGGAGCTGTTTTTT
-	many	TRBV20-1	TRBJ1-2	CSAVSGTMGGYTF	TGCAGTGCCGTTTCCGGGACCATGGGTGGCTACACCTTC
-	-	TRBV9	TRBJ2-3	CASSLGEASTDTQYF	TGTGCCAGCAGCCTCGGGGAAGCTAGCACAGATACGCAGTATTTT
TRBD2	-	TRBV27	TRBJ2-7	CASSTSGGISYEQYF	TGTGCCAGCAGCACTAGCGGGGGGATCTCCTACGAGCAGTACTTC
-	-	TRBV7-3	TRBJ2-2	CASSLDSLLRGDGTGELFF	TGTGCCAGCAGCTTAGACAGTCTGTTAAGGGGTGACGGCACCGGGGAGCTGTTTTTT
-	-	TRBV4-2	TRBJ1-2	CASSQSGAGYTF	TGTGCCAGCAGCCAAAGTGGAGCTGGCTACACCTTC
-	-	TRBV6-2/TRBV6-3	TRBJ2-1	CASSYRRGRAGLYNEQFF	TGTGCCAGCAGTTACCGCCGGGGGCGAGCGGGGTTATACAATGAGCAGTTCTTC
-	few	TRBV4-1	TRBJ1-1	CASRALPIVNTEAFF	TGCGCCAGCCGGGCCCTCCCGATCGTTAACACTGAAGCTTTCTTT
TRBD1	few	TRBV4-3	TRBJ1-4	CASSPPRDRHHEKLFF	TGCGCCAGCAGCCCTCCCCGGGACAGGCACCATGAAAAACTGTTTTTT
-	few	TRBV7-2	TRBJ2-7	CASSLFPPRYEQYF	TGTGCCAGCAGCTTATTCCCCCCGCGCTACGAGCAGTACTTC
-	-	TRBV5-1	TRBJ1-2	CASSLAARAHYGYTF	TGCGCCAGCAGCTTGGCGGCCAGGGCGCACTATGGCTACACCTTC
TRBD1	many	TRBV9	TRBJ1-6	CASSHRGDSPLHF	TGTGCCAGCAGCCACAGGGGGGATTCACCCCTCCACTTT
-	-	TRBV7-9	TRBJ1-1	CASSLVGSLNTEAFF	TGTGCCAGCAGCTTAGTTGGCAGCCTAAACACTGAAGCTTTCTTT
-	-	TRBV4-3	TRBJ2-7	CASSQRARSYEQYF	TGCGCCAGCAGCCAACGAGCCCGTTCCTACGAGCAGTACTTC
-	-	TRBV4-2	TRBJ2-7	CASSQGPDYEQYF	TGTGCCAGCAGCCAGGGACCAGACTACGAGCAGTACTTC
TRBD2	-	TRBV2	TRBJ2-5	CASSEGWASGGQETQYF	TGTGCCAGCAGTGAAGGTTGGGCTAGCGGGGGCCAAGAGACCCAGTACTTC
-	-	TRBV12-3/TRBV12-4	TRBJ1-2	CASSLLQQGNYGYTF	TGTGCCAGCAGTTTACTACAACAGGGTAACTATGGCTACACCTTC
-	many	TRBV7-9	TRBJ1-4	CASSTVQGVGEKLFF	TGTGCCAGCAGTACAGTACAGGGAGTAGGTGAAAAACTGTTTTTT
TRBD1	-	TRBV5-1	TRBJ2-5	CASSLVGQGGQETQYF	TGCGCCAGCAGCTTGGTGGGACAGGGGGGCCAAGAGACCCAGTACTTC
TRBD1	many	TRBV6-1	TRBJ2-1	CASSGHRDRGYNEQFF	TGTGCCAGCAGTGGCCACCGGGACAGGGGGTACAATGAGCAGTTCTTC
TRBD2	-	TRBV7-3	TRBJ2-3	CASSLIAGGPADTQYF	TGTGCCAGCAGCTTAATTGCGGGGGGGCCCGCGGATACGCAGTATTTT
TRBD1	few	TRBV11-2	TRBJ2-3	CASSPGQGLTDTQYF	TGTGCCAGCAGCCCTGGACAGGGACTCACAGATACGCAGTATTTT